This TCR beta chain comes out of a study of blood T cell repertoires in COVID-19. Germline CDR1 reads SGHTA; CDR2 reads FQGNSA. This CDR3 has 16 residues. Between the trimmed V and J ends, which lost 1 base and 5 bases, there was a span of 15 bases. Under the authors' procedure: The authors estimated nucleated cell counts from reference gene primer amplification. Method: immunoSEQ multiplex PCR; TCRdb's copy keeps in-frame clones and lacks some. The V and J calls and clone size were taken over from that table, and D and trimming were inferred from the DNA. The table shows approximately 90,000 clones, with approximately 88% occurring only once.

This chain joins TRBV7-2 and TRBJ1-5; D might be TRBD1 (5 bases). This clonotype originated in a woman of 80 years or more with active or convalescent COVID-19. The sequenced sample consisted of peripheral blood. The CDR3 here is CASSLGGGRKDQPQHF. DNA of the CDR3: TGTGCCAGCAGCTTAGGGGGGGGACGAAAAGATCAGCCCCAGCATTTT.